The text below deals with one T cell receptor (beta chain). Its antigen remains unidentified. The library was made by 5' RACE. For each TCR library, 3,500 to 4,000 ng of total RNA was used. For each sample, cDNA synthesis with SMARTScribe reverse transcriptase was split into eight separate reactions. During cDNA synthesis, template switching was used to introduce unique molecular identifiers that contained a 6-nucleotide sample barcode. Amplification of TCRalpha and TCRbeta cDNA involved two nested PCRs of approximately 16 and 10 cycles, and each PCR was followed by bead purification. Before amplification, the cDNA was both treated with uracil DNA-glycosylase and purified with the QIAquick PCR purification kit. The second PCR was the step at which Illumina TruSeq-compatible adapters and sample-specific barcodes were added. Library quality and concentration were checked on TapeStation and Qubit, and libraries were pooled at about 5 ng each. Sequencing of the pooled libraries was done on an Illumina HiSeq2500 single-index Rapid Run using custom sequencing primers and 2 x 100 bp reads. From the authors' description of their analysis: PCR and sequencing errors were corrected by UMI-based consensus assembly using MiGEC version 1.2.6. MiXCR version 2.1.1 was used to carry out V(D)J alignment, clonotype assembly and CDR3 extraction. Gene usage, clonotype sharing and MAIT/NKT TCR abundance were normalised by analysing the top 1000, 10 000 and 20 000 clonotypes per sample. Diversity was computed as the inverse Simpson index with the vegan R package after downsampling to 27 000 UMIs. Paired Mann-Whitney U tests on discordant twin pairs were used, with Benjamini-Hochberg multiple-testing correction. TCRdb reprocessed the reads, so every CDR3 protein sequence counts as one entry and DNA is not shown. These V and J calls rely on TCRdb rather than the paper's analysis. In this sample's table one finds about 380,000 distinct CDR3 sequences. The ten most abundant clones make up roughly 2.6% of the sample.

This sample was taken from a study of monozygotic twins with inflammatory bowel disease (dated by TCRdb to between 2019 and 2020). For context, the study as a whole: In total, roughly 28 monozygotic twin pairs made up the full study: 19 Danish pairs, all IBD-discordant, plus nine German pairs, of which four were IBD-concordant and five were IBD-discordant. Each individual had, on average, about 151 000 unique TCRalpha sequences and 181 000 unique TCRbeta sequences available for analysis. Disease-associated traits were sought mainly through comparisons between IBD patients and their genetically identical healthy co-twins within discordant pairs.

From each donor, a roughly 2.6 ml peripheral blood sample was collected into PAXgene tubes and stored at -80 degrees C. Without any T cell sorting, total RNA was extracted from whole blood using the PAXgene blood miRNA kit on an automated QIAcube. Deep TCRalpha and TCRbeta repertoire profiling with unique molecular barcoding was performed on peripheral blood of monozygotic twin pairs concordant or discordant for inflammatory bowel disease. Smoking habits were recorded for all twin pairs, and individuals were classified as current, former or never smokers. From the cysteine through the phenylalanine, the CDR3 covers 14 amino acids. Only the protein sequence is given. The germline V gene (reference sequence) supplies CDR1 SEHNR and CDR2 FQNEAQ. Broader findings and caveats from the paper: Distinction between different T cell subtypes could not be achieved in the analysis. A decrease in TCRbeta repertoire diversity, as measured by inverse Simpson index, was observed in IBD patients compared with their healthy co-twins. IBD patients shared fewer clonotypes with other individuals than healthy twins did, most markedly in patients showing signs of disease activity. No difference in repertoire similarity was observed between concordant and discordant twins, possibly owing to limited statistical power. No single strong signal or clonotype linked to IBD turned up in the results, so the idea that one exists was not supported. Background noise and inter-individual variability may have been introduced into the repertoires by the differing immunosuppressive treatments among patients.

Here the chain combines TRBV7-9 and TRBJ2-7; the TRBD1 assignment by TCRdb is unverifiable without DNA. The origin of this receptor is a human donor with ulcerative colitis or Crohn's disease, or a healthy co-twin of an affected twin (not recorded which). The material sequenced was blood. The CDR3 region: CASSLGVGVAEQYF.